Reported below is one T cell receptor beta chain. The source of the sample is a study of blood T cell repertoires in COVID-19. Study in general: Material from acute and convalescent COVID-19 was sourced from the United States, Italy and Spain. T cells, B-cell-depleted T cells, or PBMCs supplied cDNA or gDNA.

Per the authors' pipeline: How many nucleated cells were present was estimated from reference gene primer amplification. This table comes from immunoSEQ multiplex PCR, and its TCRdb copy is limited to in-frame clones, with some not included. The V and J calls and the clone size are those of that table, but D and trimming were determined from the DNA. The sample holds over 150,000 clones, roughly 88% seen once. Enrolment of Seattle patients took place during active infection, and they were followed longitudinally. CDR1 and CDR2 from the germline V gene are LGHDT and YNNKEL (reference sequence). This CDR3 region has 14 residues. Deletions cut 4 bases from V and 4 bases from J, with 11 bases between.

This clonotype was sampled from a man between 60 and 75 years old with COVID-19, enrolled during active disease. The rearrangement joins TRBV3-1 (or the pseudogene TRBV3-2) to TRBJ1-5; a weak D match, TRBD1 (5 bases). Material for sequencing was peripheral blood. In DNA form, the CDR3 reads TGTGCCAGCAGCCTCGGACATAATAATCAGCCCCAGCATTTT. Amino acid sequence: CASSLGHNNQPQHF.